These 14 T cell receptor beta chains came from one sample sequenced in a study of blood T cell repertoires in COVID-19. Profiling relied on immunoSEQ multiplex PCR, and the TCRdb table lists in-frame clones only, not all of them. In the table there are about 230,000 clones, around 78% of which are singletons. Sequencing input: peripheral blood. The receptors originated from a woman aged 70 to 79 with active or convalescent COVID-19.

The chain carries TRBV5-6 and TRBJ2-3; a weak D match, TRBD1 (5 bases). This CDR3 has 16 amino acids. CDR1 and CDR2 (germline): SGHDT, YYEEEE. The V gene lost 5 bases and the J gene lost 5 bases, with 21 bases spanning the gap. This CDR3 reads CASRSPGNSLKDTQYF. As DNA, the CDR3 is TGTGCCAGCAGGTCCCCAGGGAACTCTCTAAAAGATACGCAGTATTTT. Using reference TRBV5-6 and TRBJ2-3 for the parts outside the CDR3, the full variable domain is DAGVTQSPTHLIKTRGQQVTLRCSPKSGHDTVSWYQQALGQGPQFIFQYYEEEERQRGNFPDRFSGHQFPNYSSELNVNALLLGDSALYLCASRSPGNSLKDTQYFGPGTRLTVL.

The chain is built from TRBV5-1 and TRBJ2-3; tentative D call: TRBD1 (8 bases). Deletions cut 4 bases from V and 7 bases from J, with 19 bases between. CDR3 size: 15 residues. CDR1 is SGHRS, CDR2 YFSETQ, per germline. CDR3 nucleotide sequence: TGCGCCAGCAGCCACAGGGGGGGCCCCGAGAATACGCAGTATTTT. Amino acids: CASSHRGGPENTQYF.

The V and J genes are TRBV5-1 and TRBJ2-1, with TRBD2 identical over 9 bases. CDR1 and CDR2 from the germline V gene are SGHRS and YFSETQ. This CDR3 has 16 residues. Trimming at V came to 1 base and at J to 10 bases, leaving 12 bases not matched to a gene. The CDR3 sequence is CASSLIGLAGEGEQFF. The CDR3 nucleotides read TGCGCCAGCAGCTTGATCGGGTTAGCGGGAGAAGGCGAGCAGTTCTTC.

The rearrangement uses TRBV19 and TRBJ2-2; maybe TRBD2 (6 bases). From germline, CDR1 is LNHDA and CDR2 SQIVND (reference sequence). With 1 base removed from V and 7 bases from J, the gap between germline ends came to 22 bases. The CDR3 is 18 residues long. CDR3 amino acids: CASSIVPGQRPGGGELFF. CDR3 coding DNA: TGTGCCAGTAGTATAGTCCCAGGGCAGAGGCCCGGGGGCGGGGAGCTGTTTTTT.

For the CDR3, the DNA is TGTGCCATCAGTGAGTTAAAGCGCGGGGGCTACGAGCAGTACTTC. Protein: CAISELKRGGYEQYF. The V and J genes are TRBV10-3 and TRBJ2-7; 7 nucleotides line up with TRBD2. CDR1 is ENHRY, CDR2 SYGVKD, per germline. The CDR3 covers 15 residues. The ends lost 1 base at V and 3 bases at J; junction bases unmatched: 6.

The V gene is TRBV19, the J gene TRBJ2-2; TRBD2 agrees at 7 bases. The junction had 12 bases not matched to a gene; V was cut back by 6 bases and J by 5 bases. CDR3 length equals 16 residues. Germline CDR1 LNHDA, CDR2 SQIVND (reference sequence). The CDR3, as DNA: TGTGCCAGTAGGTCGCCGGGAGGCCGGAGAACCGGGGAGCTGTTTTTT. It codes for CASRSPGGRRTGELFF.

The rearrangement links TRBV2 to TRBJ1-2, with a possible D match to TRBD1 (5 bases). Trimming left V 3 bases short and J 8 bases short, with 13 bases between. This CDR3 has 13 amino acids. Germline V gives CDR1 SNHLY, CDR2 FYNNEI. In DNA form, the CDR3 reads TGTGCCAGCAGTGAGGGGCTGGTAGGGGGCTACACCTTC. The encoded protein is CASSEGLVGGYTF.

The rearrangement joins TRBV5-1 to TRBJ2-7; possibly TRBD2 for D (5 bases). Germline CDR1 reads SGHRS; CDR2 reads YFSETQ. V lost 3 bases and J 6 bases, leaving 16 bases between the germline ends. The CDR3 loop spans 14 amino acids. The CDR3 bases are TGCGCCAGCAGCTCGGGGTCATTACTCACCGAGCAGTACTTC. Translation: CASSSGSLLTEQYF.

This chain links TRBV30 with TRBJ2-4; 7 bases match TRBD1. V lost 5 bases, J lost 0 bases, and 10 bases stayed unmatched. This CDR3 has 16 amino acids. In germline, CDR1 is GTSNPN, CDR2 SVGIG (reference sequence). This CDR3 is CAWAHLQGSAKNIQYF. The CDR3 region has the DNA TGTGCCTGGGCGCACTTACAGGGGTCAGCCAAAAACATTCAGTACTTC.

V gene TRBV6-5 combines with J gene TRBJ1-2; 12 bases are shared with TRBD1. Germline loops: CDR1 MNHEY, CDR2 SVGAGI. The CDR3 sequence is 15 residues long. After removal of 5 bases from V and 7 bases from J, the junction contained 8 bases not matched to a gene. CDR3 DNA sequence: TGTGCCAGCAGTAACCGGGACAGGGGGCCGGTTGGCTACACCTTC. Translating gives CASSNRDRGPVGYTF.

This clone was seen only once. The genes are TRBV3-1 (or the pseudogene TRBV3-2) and TRBJ1-2; a possible D gene is TRBD1 (5 bases). Germline loops: CDR1 LGHDT, CDR2 YNNKEL (reference sequence). Trimming left V 1 base short and J 4 bases short, with 7 bases between. The CDR3 is 13 amino acids. CDR3 residues: CASSQGQTYGYTF. CDR3 bases: TGTGCCAGCAGCCAAGGACAGACCTATGGCTACACCTTC.

The V call is TRBV13, the J call TRBJ2-3; perhaps TRBD2 as D (6 bases). Trimming shortened V by 3 bases and J by 3 bases, and 10 bases separated the two germline ends. The germline V gene encodes CDR1 PRHDT and CDR2 FYEKMQ (reference sequence). The CDR3 extends over 14 amino acids. As DNA, the CDR3 is TGTGCCAGCAGCTTTGGAGGGGTAACAGATACGCAGTATTTT. This encodes CASSFGGVTDTQYF.

The V gene is TRBV11-3, the J gene TRBJ2-1; tentatively, D is TRBD2 (6 bases). Trimming took 0 bases from V and 7 from J, leaving 16 bases between them. The V gene's germline CDR1 is SGHNT and CDR2 YENEEA. The CDR3 is made up of 16 amino acids. This CDR3 reads CASSLEGTWEYNEQFF. The CDR3 bases are TGTGCCAGCAGCTTAGAGGGGACTTGGGAGTATAATGAGCAGTTCTTC.

This chain connects TRBV29-1 to TRBJ2-3; TRBD1 is a possible D gene (6 bases). The CDR3 spans 12 residues. Trimming took 7 bases from V and 3 from J, leaving 11 bases between them. Looked up from germline, CDR1 is SQVTM and CDR2 is ANQGSEA. As DNA, the CDR3 is TGCAGCGCTACTAGGGGGACAGATACGCAGTATTTT. Amino acid sequence: CSATRGTDTQYF.